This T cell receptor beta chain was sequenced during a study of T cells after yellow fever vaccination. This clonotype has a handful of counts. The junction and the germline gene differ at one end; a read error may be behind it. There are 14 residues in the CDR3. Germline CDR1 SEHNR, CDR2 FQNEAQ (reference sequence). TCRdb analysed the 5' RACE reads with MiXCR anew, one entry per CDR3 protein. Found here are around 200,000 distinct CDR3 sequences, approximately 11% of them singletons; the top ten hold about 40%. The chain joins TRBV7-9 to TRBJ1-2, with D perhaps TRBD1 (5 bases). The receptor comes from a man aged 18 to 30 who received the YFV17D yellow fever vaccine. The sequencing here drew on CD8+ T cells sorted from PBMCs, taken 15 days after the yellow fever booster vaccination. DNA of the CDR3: TGCGCCAGCAGCTTAGAAGGTCCAGGGAGCGACTACACCTTC. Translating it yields CASSLEGPGSDYTF.